Listed below are T cell receptor beta chains from one sample, sequenced in a study of T-cell reconstitution after alpha-beta-depleted transplantation in children. TCRdb re-derived calls from the PCR reads in MiXCR, one entry per CDR3 protein. The sample lists around 300,000 distinct CDR3 sequences, about 9.4% occurring once. This sample comprised PBMCs, obtained before TCRalphabeta/CD19-depleted stem cell transplant. The source of these receptors is a boy younger than two with acute myeloid leukemia, due to receive a stem cell transplant. Both conserved end residues are part of each CDR3. D genes are given only for firm matches. Some rows have no size entry. The others give once, few or many, or a class for an expanded clone.

j_call v_call cdr3_length clone_size d_call cdr3_nt cdr3_aa
TRBJ2-1 TRBV7-7 14 - TRBD1 TGTGCCAGCAGCCAGGGGCAGGGGGTTAATGAGCAGTTCTTC CASSQGQGVNEQFF
TRBJ1-6 TRBV28 15 few - TGTGCCAGCAGTTTTTACGGGGCCAATAATTCACCCCTCCACTTT CASSFYGANNSPLHF
TRBJ2-1 TRBV11-2 13 many - TGTGCCAGCAGTTATATGGTAGTGGATGAGCAGTTCTTC CASSYMVVDEQFF
TRBJ2-3 TRBV15 15 many - TGTGCCACCAGCAAGCGGCCGGTCGTCACAGATACGCAGTATTTT CATSKRPVVTDTQYF
TRBJ2-6 TRBV27 18 few TRBD1 TGTGCCAGCACCCGGGACAGGCCCTCCGCATCTGGGGCCAACGTCCTGACTTTC CASTRDRPSASGANVLTF
TRBJ2-7 TRBV24-1 16 many - TGTGCCACCAGTGATTTGTCGGGGCCTCTCTCCTACGAGCAGTACTTC CATSDLSGPLSYEQYF
TRBJ2-7 TRBV4-2 14 many - TGTGCCAGCAGCCAACAGGGAAAAGACTACGAGCAGTACTTC CASSQQGKDYEQYF
TRBJ2-2 TRBV7-3 15 many - TGTGCCAGCAGCTTAAACCGGGGGAGTGGCGGGGAGCTGTTTTTT CASSLNRGSGGELFF
TRBJ1-1 TRBV5-1 16 many TRBD1 TGCGCCAGCAGCACCGGACAGGGGGCCAGGAACACTGAAGCTTTCTTT CASSTGQGARNTEAFF
TRBJ2-6 TRBV27 14 many - TGTGCCAGCAGTTGGAGGGGTGGGGCCAACGTCCTGACTTTC CASSWRGGANVLTF
TRBJ1-5 TRBV12-3/TRBV12-4 14 many TRBD1 TGTGCCAGTAGTCCGACAGGGTCCAATCAGCCCCAGCATTTT CASSPTGSNQPQHF
TRBJ2-6 TRBV7-3 17 few TRBD2 TGTGCCAGCAGCTTACTAGCGGGAGGGCCTGGGGCCAACGTCCTGACTTTC CASSLLAGGPGANVLTF
TRBJ2-7 TRBV5-6 14 many TRBD1 TGTGCCAGCAGCTTCGGGACAGGGGTGAGGGAGCAGTACTTC CASSFGTGVREQYF
TRBJ2-2 TRBV7-7 14 many - TGTGCTAGCAGCTTAGTAGTGGGCGCCGGGGAGCTGTTTTTT CASSLVVGAGELFF
TRBJ2-7 TRBV6-1 18 - TRBD1 TGTGCCAGCAGTCTATACGGGACAGGCAAGGCCTCCTCCTACGAGCAGTACTTC CASSLYGTGKASSYEQYF
TRBJ2-1 TRBV20-1 14 many - TGCAGTGCTAGAGATGTTCGCTCCTACAATGAGCAGTTCTTC CSARDVRSYNEQFF
TRBJ2-5 TRBV20-1 19 few TRBD2 TGCAGTGCTAGGGGAGGACTAGCGGGCGTAGAGGGGGGCCAAGAGACCCAGTACTTC CSARGGLAGVEGGQETQYF
TRBJ2-3 TRBV11-2 16 - - TGTGCCAGCAGCCCAGGAGTTGTGGGTAGTACAGATACGCAGTATTTT CASSPGVVGSTDTQYF
TRBJ2-7 TRBV27 15 many TRBD2 TGTGCCAGCAGTCCCCCGGGACTAGCGGGCTACGAGCAGTACTTC CASSPPGLAGYEQYF
TRBJ2-1 TRBV5-1 15 many - TGCGCCAGCAGCTTAATGGGAGTTGGCTACAATGAGCAGTTCTTC CASSLMGVGYNEQFF
TRBJ1-6 TRBV27 15 - - TGTGCCAGCAGTCCCAACAGCCCGCGTAATTCACCCCTCCACTTT CASSPNSPRNSPLHF
TRBJ2-2 TRBV6-5 14 many - TGTGCCAGCAGCCTCCGGGAAACCACCGGGGAGCTGTTTTTT CASSLRETTGELFF
TRBJ2-5 TRBV6-1 18 many TRBD2 TGTGCCAGCAGCAACCCGGGACTAGCGGGAGGATTCCAAGAGACCCAGTACTTC CASSNPGLAGGFQETQYF
TRBJ2-7 TRBV12-3/TRBV12-4 13 many - TGTGCCAGCACCCTATATGGGGAGCTCGAGCAGTACTTC CASTLYGELEQYF
TRBJ1-1 TRBV5-1 17 many - TGCGCCAGCAGCTTGCTAGGAGTCGGGATAACAAACACTGAAGCTTTCTTT CASSLLGVGITNTEAFF
TRBJ2-7 TRBV18 15 - - TGTGCCAGCTCACCACCGAGGCCAGGCTCCTACGAGCAGTACTTC CASSPPRPGSYEQYF